A single sample gave rise to the 24 T cell receptor beta chains below, sequenced in a study of blood T cell repertoires in COVID-19. The data were produced by immunoSEQ multiplex PCR, yet TCRdb's version contains in-frame clones alone and is incomplete. The table includes 200,000 to 250,000 clones, 84% detected once. Input material: peripheral blood. All receptors derive from a man aged 45 to 65 with active or convalescent COVID-19.

The gene calls are TRBV7-9 and TRBJ1-2, with a weak D call TRBD1 (5 bases). Per the germline V gene, CDR1 is SEHNR and CDR2 is FQNEAQ (reference sequence). This CDR3 has 14 amino acids. The ends were cut back, 5 bases at V and 3 bases at J, with 13 bases in the middle. The CDR3 nucleotides are TGTGCCAGCAGCCAGGGAGGGGTGGACTATGGCTACACCTTC. Its translation: CASSQGGVDYGYTF.

The gene calls are TRBV25-1 and TRBJ2-3, with D possibly TRBD1 on 6 matching bases. V was shortened by 5 bases and J by 5 bases, with 11 bases between the two germline ends. The CDR3 sequence is 13 residues long. Per the germline V gene, CDR1 is MGHDK and CDR2 is SYGVNS. The CDR3 bases are TGTGCCAGCAGTTTTCCAGGGGTAGATACGCAGTATTTT. This gives the protein CASSFPGVDTQYF.

V is TRBV7-3 and J is TRBJ2-2; 8 bases fit TRBD2. CDR1 is SGHTA, CDR2 FQGTGA, per germline. CDR3 length: 15 residues. V was clipped by 4 bases and J by 2 bases; unmatched bases: 3. CDR3 sequence reads: CASSSGGANTGELFF. In DNA form, the CDR3 reads TGTGCCAGCAGCTCCGGGGGGGCAAACACCGGGGAGCTGTTTTTT. The full variable domain, rest sourced from reference TRBV7-3 and TRBJ2-2, is GAGVSQTPSNKVTEKGKYVELRCDPISGHTALYWYRQSLGQGPEFLIYFQGTGAADDSGLPNDRFFAVRPEGSVSTLKIQRTERGDSAVYLCASSSGGANTGELFFGEGSRLTVL.

In its sample, this clone was seen a few times. V is TRBV19 and J is TRBJ2-7, with TRBD1 as a possible D gene (5 bases). The CDR3 has 15 amino acids. Looked up from germline, CDR1 is LNHDA and CDR2 is SQIVND (reference sequence). V dropped 3 bases and J dropped 0 bases, with 12 bases sitting between them. The CDR3 sequence is CASSMRTGDSYEQYF. In DNA form, the CDR3 reads TGTGCCAGTAGTATGCGAACAGGAGACTCCTACGAGCAGTACTTC.

In its sample, this clone was seen a few times. The chain employs TRBV5-1 and TRBJ1-2; 9 nucleotides agree with TRBD1. CDR1 SGHRS and CDR2 YFSETQ come from the germline V gene. Trimming removed 0 bases from V and 1 base from J; junction bases left unmatched: 7. CDR3 length equals 17 residues. CDR3 nucleotide sequence: TGCGCCAGCAGCTTGGCCACAGGGGGCGGATTTAACTATGGCTACACCTTC. Translated, it gives CASSLATGGGFNYGYTF.

The chain employs TRBV5-5 and TRBJ2-7, with 9 nucleotides matching TRBD1. Germline V gives CDR1 SGHKS, CDR2 YYEKEE (reference sequence). The junction had 1 base not matched to a gene; V was cut back by 0 bases and J by 3 bases. This CDR3 contains 14 residues. The CDR3 nucleotides read TGTGCCAGCAGCTTGGGGGACAGGGTCTACGAGCAGTACTTC. It translates to CASSLGDRVYEQYF.

V and J are TRBV6-1 and TRBJ2-5, with D maybe TRBD1 (5 bases). Germline loops: CDR1 MNHNS, CDR2 SASEGT. The CDR3 covers 13 residues. V dropped 6 bases and J dropped 5 bases, with 13 bases sitting between them. The CDR3 DNA follows: TGTGCCAGCAGCCGTCTGGGGCAGGAGACCCAGTACTTC. Amino acid sequence: CASSRLGQETQYF.

This chain connects TRBV7-2 to TRBJ1-6, with 12 bases identical to TRBD1. Trimming took 4 bases from V and 10 from J; bases not matched to a gene: 8. The length of the CDR3 is 16 residues. From germline, CDR1 is SGHTA and CDR2 FQGNSA. For the CDR3, the DNA is TGTGCCAGCAGCTCTGGGACAGGGGGCGCCGGGTCACCCCTCCACTTT. It yields the protein CASSSGTGGAGSPLHF.

This clone was seen only a few times. The rearrangement links TRBV9 to TRBJ2-5; no clear D. The CDR3 loop spans 16 amino acids. Trimming took off 0 bases at V and 5 bases at J, with 17 bases between the two ends. Germline CDR1 is SGDLS and CDR2 is YYNGEE. The CDR3 coding sequence is TGTGCCAGCAGCGTAGTAGGTCTTAACAGTCGGGAGACCCAGTACTTC. Protein sequence: CASSVVGLNSRETQYF.

The gene calls are TRBV9 and TRBJ1-3; TRBD1 is a possible D gene (5 bases). This CDR3 has 17 amino acids. Trimming left V 0 bases short and J 0 bases short, with 13 bases between. CDR1 and CDR2 (germline): SGDLS, YYNGEE. The CDR3 DNA sequence: TGTGCCAGCAGCGTAGAGTCTATGGGGCCCTCTGGAAACACCATATATTTT. This gives the protein CASSVESMGPSGNTIYF.

This chain connects TRBV6-5 to TRBJ2-3; TRBD1 matches at 8 bases. Trimming removed 4 bases from V and 4 bases from J; junction bases left unmatched: 4. This CDR3 spans 14 amino acids. The germline V gene has CDR1 MNHEY and CDR2 SVGAGI. The CDR3 nucleotides are TGTGCCAGCAGTTCACAGGGGGGACCAGATACGCAGTATTTT. It codes for CASSSQGGPDTQYF.

The chain recombines TRBV6-5 with TRBJ1-3; no firm D call. CDR1 is MNHEY and CDR2 is SVGAGI in the germline V gene. The CDR3 length is 15 residues. V was cut by 0 bases and J by 1 base, with 7 bases left in between. The CDR3 region has the DNA TGTGCCAGCAGTTACTCGAGCCCTTCTGGAAACACCATATATTTT. Its translation is CASSYSSPSGNTIYF.

This clone was counted a few times. The chain combines TRBV7-9 with TRBJ1-4, with D perhaps matching TRBD1 (5 bases). The CDR3 is 15 amino acids. Germline assignment: CDR1 SEHNR and CDR2 FQNEAQ (reference sequence). The V and J ends lost 1 base and 6 bases respectively, with 12 bases between them. CDR3 DNA: TGTGCCAGCAGCTTAGTGGGGACTGTCGATGAAAAACTGTTTTTT. Protein product: CASSLVGTVDEKLFF.

This chain connects TRBV19 to TRBJ1-4; D gene ambiguous. This CDR3 region has 14 residues. V lost 3 bases to trimming and J lost 8 bases, with 13 bases between them. Germline lookup yields CDR1 LNHDA and CDR2 SQIVND (reference sequence). CDR3 protein: CASSIGQWREKLFF. CDR3 sequence (DNA): TGTGCCAGTAGTATTGGGCAGTGGAGGGAAAAACTGTTTTTT.

This clone was seen a single time. The gene calls are TRBV6-5 and TRBJ2-7, with no clear D. Germline assignment: CDR1 MNHEY and CDR2 SVGAGI. This CDR3 has 13 residues. Trimming took off 6 bases at V and 0 bases at J, with 9 bases between the two ends. Here the CDR3 DNA reads TGTGCCAGCAGCCTCCGGAGCTCCTACGAGCAGTACGTC. As protein: CASSLRSSYEQYV.

The chain carries TRBV5-1 and TRBJ2-4; a possible D gene is TRBD1 (8 bases). The germline V gene has CDR1 SGHRS and CDR2 YFSETQ. CDR3 length: 16 residues. V lost 4 bases to trimming and J lost 6 bases, with 20 bases between them. CDR3 DNA: TGCGCCAGCAGCCTCAACCCACAGGGGGGGCTAAACATTCAGTACTTC. This sequence encodes CASSLNPQGGLNIQYF.

This chain uses TRBV24-1 with TRBJ1-1, with a tentative D call TRBD1 (5 bases). CDR1 and CDR2 from the germline V gene are KGHDR and SFDVKD. V lost 5 bases and J lost 7, with 10 bases in between. The CDR3 has 12 amino acids. The chain's CDR3 is CATSGGGLEAFF. CDR3 DNA: TGTGCCACCAGTGGGGGGGGACTTGAAGCTTTCTTT.

This clone was detected a few times. The rearrangement uses TRBV7-9 and TRBJ1-4; 10 bases are a match to TRBD1. Trimming at V came to 5 bases and at J to 8 bases, leaving 11 bases not matched to a gene. The CDR3 sequence is 16 residues long. The germline V gene encodes CDR1 SEHNR and CDR2 FQNEAQ (reference sequence). For the CDR3, the DNA is TGTGCCAGCAGCCCTTATTCGACAGGGGGCCGGGAAAAACTGTTTTTT. Protein: CASSPYSTGGREKLFF.

The table lists this clone with a few counts. The chain is built from TRBV9 and TRBJ1-1; the match to TRBD1 covers 8 bases. The CDR3 has 17 residues. The V gene end was trimmed by 0 bases and the J gene end by 3 bases; junction bases not matched to a gene: 10. CDR1 and CDR2 (germline): SGDLS, YYNGEE. The CDR3 is CASSVGESGGYDTEAFF. The CDR3 nucleotides read TGTGCCAGCAGCGTAGGAGAGTCAGGGGGCTATGACACTGAAGCTTTCTTT.

This chain links TRBV15 with TRBJ1-5; TRBD1 matches at 9 bases. The CDR3 has 15 amino acids. The V gene end was trimmed by 1 base and the J gene end by 5 bases; junction bases not matched to a gene: 3. Germline CDR1 and CDR2: LNHNV and YYDKDF (reference sequence). The CDR3 bases are TGTGCCACCAGCAGAGCCCGGACAGGGGATCAGCCCCAGCATTTT. Translation: CATSRARTGDQPQHF.

This clone showed up just once. The chain links TRBV5-1 to TRBJ1-2, with D hard to call. The germline V gene has CDR1 SGHRS and CDR2 YFSETQ. The CDR3 consists of 13 residues. V lost 1 base and J lost 3, with 7 bases in between. DNA for the CDR3: TGCGCCAGCAGCTTGCGAGATCACTATGGCTACACCTTC. Its protein is CASSLRDHYGYTF.

The rearrangement uses TRBV19 and TRBJ1-5; 8 bases agree with TRBD1. V dropped 1 base and J dropped 5; count of bases not matched to a gene: 4. The germline V gene encodes CDR1 LNHDA and CDR2 SQIVND (reference sequence). This CDR3 region has 15 residues. CDR3 region: CASSIATGEDQPQHF. The DNA for the CDR3 is TGTGCCAGTAGTATAGCGACAGGGGAAGATCAGCCCCAGCATTTT.

This clone appeared once. This rearrangement joins TRBV5-4 to TRBJ2-1, with 7 bases matching TRBD2. Losses at the gene ends were 7 bases for V and 7 bases for J; bases not matched to a gene: 14. The CDR3 covers 15 residues. CDR1 and CDR2 (germline): SGHNT, YYREEE (reference sequence). CDR3 region: CASSLRRGLGNEQFF. The CDR3 DNA sequence: TGTGCCAGCTCTCTGAGGCGGGGGTTGGGGAATGAGCAGTTCTTC.

The chain recombines TRBV19 with TRBJ1-6; D remains ambiguous. The germline V and J ends were trimmed by 7 bases and 1 base, with 11 bases remaining between them. Germline V CDR1 and CDR2: LNHDA, SQIVND (reference sequence). There are 15 residues in the CDR3. This CDR3 is CASNSGISYNSPLHF. DNA for the CDR3: TGTGCCAGTAATTCGGGGATTTCCTATAATTCACCCCTCCACTTT.